The 27 T cell receptor beta chains below come from one sample, sequenced in a study of blood T cell repertoires in COVID-19. Produced via immunoSEQ multiplex PCR; TCRdb's table is partial and in-frame only. The data contain hundreds of thousands of clones, approximately 90% of them singletons. The source material was peripheral blood. The receptors shown here come from a middle-aged woman who had recovered from COVID-19.

The chain joins TRBV30 to TRBJ2-1; TRBD2 matches 8 bases. The germline V gene encodes CDR1 GTSNPN and CDR2 SVGIG (reference sequence). V lost 0 bases and J lost 9; bases outside the gene matches: 7. This CDR3 contains 14 residues. The DNA of the CDR3 is TGTGCCTGGAGTGTAGCGGGAGAGATTGGTGAGCAGTTCTTC. The encoded protein is CAWSVAGEIGEQFF.

V gene TRBV5-1 combines with J gene TRBJ2-7; 14 nucleotides align to TRBD2. This CDR3 is 16 amino acids long. V trimming: 4 bases; J trimming: 7 bases; junction bases outside the gene matches: 10. Looked up from germline, CDR1 is SGHRS and CDR2 is YFSETQ. The CDR3 region is CASSPPGLAGAGEQYF. The CDR3 nucleotides are TGCGCCAGCAGCCCCCCGGGACTAGCGGGAGCGGGTGAGCAGTACTTC.

CDR3 residues: CASSPPGSWTETQYF. The CDR3 DNA reads as TGTGCCAGCAGCCCTCCGGGGTCCTGGACGGAGACCCAGTACTTC. The chain links TRBV3-1 (or the pseudogene TRBV3-2) to TRBJ2-5; D might be TRBD2 (5 bases). This CDR3 comprises 15 residues. Trimming removed 4 bases from V and 5 bases from J, with 17 bases in between. CDR1 and CDR2 from the germline V gene are LGHDT and YNNKEL (reference sequence).

The chain employs TRBV7-8 and TRBJ2-1, with 12 bases identical to TRBD2. Germline CDR1 and CDR2: SGHVS and FQNEAQ. Germline trimming cut 5 bases from V and 8 bases from J; bases unmatched to any gene: 13. The CDR3 is made up of 17 amino acids. CDR3 sequence: CASSPRWLAGGSDEQFF. Written as DNA, the CDR3 is TGTGCCAGCAGCCCACGGTGGCTAGCGGGAGGGAGCGATGAGCAGTTCTTC. Drawing the rest from reference TRBV7-8 and TRBJ2-1, the complete variable domain is GAGVSQSPRYKVAKRGQDVALRCDPISGHVSLFWYQQALGQGPEFLTYFQNEAQLDKSGLPSDRFFAERPEGSVSTLKIQRTQQEDSAVYLCASSPRWLAGGSDEQFFGPGTRLTVL.

The J gene is TRBJ1-5, the V gene TRBV6-5, with D perhaps matching TRBD1 (5 bases). The CDR3 is made up of 13 amino acids. V was cut by 4 bases and J by 7 bases, with 11 bases left in between. Germline CDR1 is MNHEY and CDR2 is SVGAGI. In nucleotides, the CDR3 is TGTGCCAGCAGTTCCAGGGACTCCCAGCCCCAGCATTTT. Residues: CASSSRDSQPQHF.

This sequence joins TRBV7-3 and TRBJ2-5; D not resolved. Trimming stripped 4 bases from V and 7 bases from J, with 13 bases between. The CDR3 spans 13 residues. Germline CDR1 SGHTA, CDR2 FQGTGA. The CDR3 sequence is CASSSSATGTQYF. The CDR3 DNA reads as TGTGCCAGCAGCTCCTCCGCCACGGGGACCCAGTACTTC.

V usage is TRBV5-4 and J usage is TRBJ1-2; D is ambiguous. The CDR3 length is 13 residues. Germline V CDR1 and CDR2: SGHNT, YYREEE (reference sequence). Trimming removed 3 bases from V and 0 bases from J, with 6 bases in between. CDR3 coding DNA: TGTGCCAGCAGCTCGTCCCCTAACTATGGCTACACCTTC. It yields the protein CASSSSPNYGYTF.

The chain employs TRBV11-2 and TRBJ2-2, with 7 bases fitting TRBD2. Per the germline V gene, CDR1 is SGHAT and CDR2 is FQNNGV. The CDR3 runs to 14 residues. V was pared by 1 base and J by 4 bases, with 0 bases of the junction left unmatched. CDR3 protein: CASSLAGGTGELFF. In nucleotides, the CDR3 is TGTGCCAGCAGCTTAGCGGGGGGCACCGGGGAGCTGTTTTTT.

The chain carries TRBV24-1 and TRBJ1-5, with 9 positions matching TRBD1. The CDR3 contains 18 residues. Germline lookup yields CDR1 KGHDR and CDR2 SFDVKD. V lost 4 bases, J lost 0 bases, and 9 bases stayed unmatched. The CDR3 region has the DNA TGTGCCACCAGTGAATCCGGGACAGGGTACTATAGCAATCAGCCCCAGCATTTT. The encoded protein is CATSESGTGYYSNQPQHF.

The rearrangement joins TRBV28 to TRBJ1-2; weak D call: TRBD1 (6 bases). The CDR3 runs to 12 residues. V was pared by 7 bases and J by 4 bases, with 10 bases between. Germline CDR1 reads MDHEN; CDR2 reads SYDVKM. The chain's CDR3 is CASKGVGYGYTF. The CDR3 DNA follows: TGTGCCAGCAAGGGGGTCGGCTATGGCTACACCTTC.

The rearrangement joins TRBV12-5 to TRBJ2-7, with D unresolved. Looked up from germline, CDR1 is LGHNT and CDR2 is FRNRAP. Trimming left V 0 bases short and J 3 bases short, with 15 bases between. The CDR3 has 16 residues. The CDR3 is CASGLVPSRSFYEQYF. In DNA form, the CDR3 reads TGTGCTAGTGGTTTGGTACCTTCCCGGAGTTTCTACGAGCAGTACTTC.

The V call is TRBV29-1, the J call TRBJ1-2; the match to TRBD1 covers 10 bases. J lost 1 base, V lost 5 bases, and 7 bases had no gene match. CDR1 and CDR2 (germline): SQVTM, ANQGSEA. The CDR3 has 15 residues. CDR3 sequence (DNA): TGCAGCGTTTCGTCCCGGGACAGGGGTAACTATGGCTACACCTTC. Protein: CSVSSRDRGNYGYTF.

This CDR3 is CAGQTGPTNEKLFF. The CDR3 DNA reads as TGTGCCGGACAGACAGGGCCAACTAATGAAAAACTGTTTTTT. This chain joins TRBV30 and TRBJ1-4, with 7 bases lining up with TRBD1. The CDR3 spans 14 residues. Germline CDR1 GTSNPN, CDR2 SVGIG (reference sequence). The ends lost 8 bases at V and 0 bases at J; junction bases unmatched: 6.

The V call is TRBV7-2, the J call TRBJ1-5; TRBD1 matches at 9 bases. Germline CDR1 is SGHTA and CDR2 is FQGNSA. V lost 0 bases to trimming and J lost 0 bases; unmatched junction nucleotides: 3. This CDR3 has 17 amino acids. The DNA of the CDR3 is TGTGCCAGCAGCTTAGCGCGGGGACAGGGTAGCAATCAGCCCCAGCATTTT. Residues: CASSLARGQGSNQPQHF.

The genes are TRBV5-1 and TRBJ2-3, with 13 bases matching TRBD2. From germline, CDR1 is SGHRS and CDR2 YFSETQ. This CDR3 region has 18 residues. V dropped 5 bases and J dropped 0; count of bases not matched to a gene: 9. Written as DNA, the CDR3 is TGCGCCAGCAGGGGAATGGGACTAGCGGGAACTAGCACAGATACGCAGTATTTT. The encoded protein is CASRGMGLAGTSTDTQYF.

The chain employs TRBV4-3 and TRBJ1-6; 7 bases align to TRBD1. J gave up 11 bases and V 2 bases, and 12 bases lay outside the gene matches. Germline V lookup: CDR1 LGHNA, CDR2 YSLEER. The CDR3 consists of 16 residues. CDR3 protein: CASSQPRGQGDAPLHF. The CDR3 bases are TGCGCCAGCAGCCAACCAAGGGGGCAGGGAGATGCACCCCTCCACTTT.

In DNA, the CDR3 is TGTGCTAGTGGCCAAGAGAACTATGGCTACACCTTC. It specifies CASGQENYGYTF. This chain connects TRBV12-5 to TRBJ1-2; the D is unclear. This CDR3 is 12 amino acids long. Looked up from germline, CDR1 is LGHNT and CDR2 is FRNRAP. V lost 6 bases, J lost 2 bases, and 7 bases lay in between. The full variable domain, with the rest looked up from reference TRBV12-5 and TRBJ1-2, is DARVTQTPRHKVTEMGQEVTMRCQPILGHNTVFWYRQTMMQGLELLAYFRNRAPLDDSGMPKDRFSAEMPDATLATLKIQPSEPRDSAVYFCASGQENYGYTFGSGTRLTVV.

This sequence joins TRBV6-4 and TRBJ2-3, with 7 positions matching TRBD1. This CDR3 has 16 residues. Per germline, CDR1 MRHNA and CDR2 SNTAGT. The trim removed 0 bases at V and 2 bases at J, leaving 5 bases unmatched. The CDR3 loop reads CASSDSAGGATDTQYF. The CDR3 DNA reads TGTGCCAGCAGTGACTCGGCAGGGGGAGCCACAGATACGCAGTATTTT.

The chain carries TRBV18 and TRBJ1-1; TRBD1 might be the D (5 bases). V lost 0 bases, J lost 0 bases, and 11 bases lay in between. The length of the CDR3 is 16 residues. Germline assignment: CDR1 KGHSH and CDR2 LQKENI. The CDR3 sequence: CASSPPLAGMNTEAFF. The CDR3 nucleotides are TGTGCCAGCTCACCACCGTTGGCAGGGATGAACACTGAAGCTTTCTTT.

This rearrangement joins TRBV7-2 to TRBJ2-4; 8 nucleotides line up with TRBD2. Germline V lookup: CDR1 SGHTA, CDR2 FQGNSA. J was trimmed by 5 bases and V by 2 bases; bases with no gene match: 8. The CDR3 loop spans 16 amino acids. The CDR3 is CASSLTGGRGQNIQYF. The CDR3 DNA reads TGTGCCAGCAGCTTAACGGGAGGGAGGGGCCAAAACATTCAGTACTTC.

This chain joins TRBV7-6 and TRBJ2-7, with a tentative D call TRBD1 (6 bases). This CDR3 contains 17 residues. Germline loops: CDR1 SGHVS, CDR2 FNYEAQ. Trimming took off 0 bases at V and 1 base at J, with 16 bases between the two ends. CDR3 sequence (DNA): TGTGCCAGCAGCTTAGCGCAGGGGACCACCCCATCCTACGAGCAGTACTTC. Translated, it gives CASSLAQGTTPSYEQYF.

The CDR3 sequence: CASSYSTGGPQHF. The CDR3, as DNA: TGTGCCAGCAGTTACTCGACGGGGGGGCCCCAGCATTTT. This chain uses TRBV6-2 or TRBV6-3 with TRBJ1-5; tentative D call: TRBD1 (5 bases). The CDR3 is 13 amino acids. From germline, CDR1 is MNHEY and CDR2 SVGEGT. The germline V and J ends were trimmed by 0 bases and 9 bases, with 9 bases remaining between them.

This sequence joins TRBV7-2 and TRBJ1-5; D gene ambiguous. The CDR3 length is 16 residues. Trimming left V 4 bases short and J 3 bases short, with 16 bases between. From germline, CDR1 is SGHTA and CDR2 FQGNSA. CDR3 amino acids: CASSSGRRTINQPQHF. The DNA of the CDR3 is TGTGCCAGCAGCTCCGGCAGGCGCACGATCAATCAGCCCCAGCATTTT. Full variable domain (outside the CDR3, taken from reference TRBV7-2 and TRBJ1-5): GAGVSQSPSNKVTEKGKDVELRCDPISGHTALYWYRQSLGQGLEFLIYFQGNSAPDKSGLPSDRFSAERTGGSVSTLTIQRTQQEDSAVYLCASSSGRRTINQPQHFGDGTRLSIL.

This sequence joins TRBV27 and TRBJ2-7; 13 nucleotides line up with TRBD2. The germline CDR1 and CDR2 sequences are MNHEY and SMNVEV (reference sequence). The CDR3 extends over 16 amino acids. The J segment lost 9 bases and the V segment lost 5 bases, leaving 13 bases of the junction unmatched. The CDR3 DNA sequence: TGTGCCAGCAGTACCTGGGGACTAGCGGGACGGGACGGGCAGTACTTC. As protein: CASSTWGLAGRDGQYF.

CDR3 in amino acids: CATSDSLGSGDEQFF. The DNA for the CDR3 is TGTGCCACCAGTGACTCACTCGGGAGCGGCGATGAGCAGTTCTTC. The chain couples TRBV24-1 to TRBJ2-1; weak D call: TRBD2 (6 bases). Trimming cost V 4 bases and J 8 bases, with 17 bases left between them. The V gene's germline CDR1 is KGHDR and CDR2 SFDVKD. There are 15 residues in the CDR3.

V gene TRBV27 combines with J gene TRBJ1-1; perhaps TRBD1 as D (5 bases). The V gene lost 8 bases and the J gene lost 4 bases, with 20 bases spanning the gap. CDR1 MNHEY and CDR2 SMNVEV come from the germline V gene (reference sequence). The CDR3 is made up of 15 amino acids. DNA of the CDR3: TGTGCCAGCCGTTCCCCCCAGGGTGTGGGCACTGAAGCTTTCTTT. Protein: CASRSPQGVGTEAFF.

This chain uses TRBV30 with TRBJ2-7, with 7 bases aligning to TRBD2. This CDR3 spans 15 amino acids. V lost 0 bases to trimming and J lost 4 bases; unmatched junction nucleotides: 9. In germline, CDR1 is GTSNPN, CDR2 SVGIG (reference sequence). In DNA form, the CDR3 reads TGTGCCTGGAGTGTAGGGGTAGGGAGGGGTTACGAGCAGTACTTC. Amino acid sequence: CAWSVGVGRGYEQYF.